These 26 T cell receptor beta chains were all obtained from the same sample, sequenced in a study of T cells after yellow fever vaccination. TCRdb used MiXCR to reprocess the 5' RACE reads, holding one entry per CDR3 protein. This sample has approximately 150,000 distinct CDR3 sequences, with approximately 6.2% found just once. Here the sequenced sample was CD4+ T cells sorted from PBMCs, taken on the day of the first yellow fever vaccination. The receptors were sampled from a man aged 18 to 29 who received the YFV17D yellow fever vaccine.

This clonotype was observed at least ten times. This chain connects TRBV5-1 to TRBJ2-1, with 8 bases that match TRBD1. The CDR3 spans 14 residues. Germline lookup yields CDR1 SGHRS and CDR2 YFSETQ. J gave up 3 bases and V 4 bases, and 3 bases lay outside the gene matches. The CDR3 DNA follows: TGCGCCAGCAGCCTGGGACAGGTCTACAATGAGCAGTTCTTC. Translation gives CASSLGQVYNEQFF.

This clonotype was picked up many times. V usage is TRBV7-8 and J usage is TRBJ2-1, with D uncertain. Germline V lookup: CDR1 SGHVS, CDR2 FQNEAQ. The CDR3 extends over 16 amino acids. With 1 base removed from V and 0 bases from J, the gap between germline ends came to 10 bases. DNA for the CDR3: TGTGCCAGCAGCTTAGAGGCTTCCAGCTCCTACAATGAGCAGTTCTTC. Residues: CASSLEASSSYNEQFF.

This clonotype was picked up a small number of times. V and J are TRBV9 and TRBJ2-5; 8 nucleotides match TRBD2. Germline V gene data show CDR1 as SGDLS and CDR2 as YYNGEE. CDR3 length equals 16 residues. V shed 0 bases, J shed 4 bases, and the junction held 8 bases outside the gene matches. The CDR3 sequence: CASSVGVSGESETQYF. In nucleotides, the CDR3 is TGTGCCAGCAGCGTAGGTGTTAGCGGGGAGTCAGAGACCCAGTACTTC.

In this sample, this clonotype turned up many times. V is TRBV7-9 and J is TRBJ1-1, with D tentatively TRBD1 (5 bases). V was pared by 5 bases and J by 1 base, with 11 bases between. Germline V lookup: CDR1 SEHNR, CDR2 FQNEAQ (reference sequence). The length of the CDR3 is 14 residues. Written as DNA, the CDR3 is TGTGCCAGCAGCGAGATCGGGGGGAACACTGAAGCTTTCTTT. Protein sequence: CASSEIGGNTEAFF.

The chain carries TRBV6-5 and TRBJ2-1; 9 bases align to TRBD2. Germline lookup yields CDR1 MNHEY and CDR2 SVGAGI. The CDR3 runs to 15 residues. Germline trimming cut 4 bases from V and 7 bases from J; bases unmatched to any gene: 8. For the CDR3, the DNA is TGTGCCAGCAGTTGCGTAGCGGGGGCAGGGAATGAGCAGTTCTTC. It translates to CASSCVAGAGNEQFF.

This clonotype has just a few counts. The chain has TRBV5-6 and TRBJ2-5; TRBD1 matches at 8 bases. Trimming removed 4 bases from V and 5 bases from J; junction bases left unmatched: 4. The CDR3 has 13 residues. CDR1 and CDR2 from the germline V gene are SGHDT and YYEEEE. CDR3 sequence (DNA): TGTGCCAGCAGCCGGGACAGGAGGGAGACCCAGTACTTC. This codes for CASSRDRRETQYF.

This clonotype has ten or more counts. This rearrangement joins TRBV10-1 to TRBJ2-1, with D perhaps TRBD1 (5 bases). CDR3 length: 16 amino acids. V lost 3 bases to trimming and J lost 4 bases, with 16 bases between them. The V gene's germline CDR1 is WNHNN and CDR2 SYGVQD (reference sequence). The DNA of the CDR3 is TGCGCCAGCAGTGATATGGGGCGCGGCCAATACAATGAGCAGTTCTTC. As protein: CASSDMGRGQYNEQFF.

Ten or more counts support this clonotype. The V gene is TRBV7-9, the J gene TRBJ2-3, with D maybe TRBD2 (5 bases). The V gene lost 7 bases and the J gene lost 5 bases, with 13 bases spanning the gap. CDR1 and CDR2 (germline): SEHNR, FQNEAQ (reference sequence). This CDR3 has 13 amino acids. As DNA, the CDR3 is TGTGCCAGCACCGTTAACGGAGGAGATACGCAGTATTTT. Amino acid sequence: CASTVNGGDTQYF.

Ten or more counts support this clonotype. The chain combines TRBV5-8 with TRBJ2-3; 10 nucleotides line up with TRBD2. Germline V gene lookup returns CDR1 SGHTS and CDR2 YDEGEE. The CDR3 is 15 amino acids. V lost 7 bases and J lost 2; bases outside the gene matches: 7. In DNA, the CDR3 is TGTGCCAGCGCCCAGACTAGCGGGTCCACAGATACGCAGTATTTT. Residues: CASAQTSGSTDTQYF.

This clonotype appeared many times. The J gene is TRBJ2-1, the V gene TRBV7-9, with 9 bases lining up with TRBD2. Germline loops: CDR1 SEHNR, CDR2 FQNEAQ (reference sequence). V lost 6 bases and J lost 9; bases outside the gene matches: 15. The CDR3 is 16 residues long. The CDR3 spells CASRTTGTSPRGEQFF. The CDR3 bases are TGTGCCAGCAGGACAACCGGGACTAGCCCTAGGGGTGAGCAGTTCTTC.

The chain couples TRBV5-1 to TRBJ2-2; D gene ambiguous. CDR1 and CDR2 (germline): SGHRS, YFSETQ. Trimming removed 6 bases at V and 4 bases at J, with 13 bases between. The CDR3 loop spans 14 amino acids. CDR3 sequence: CASTQDTFTGELFF. As DNA, the CDR3 is TGCGCCAGCACCCAAGACACTTTCACCGGGGAGCTGTTTTTT.

V and J are TRBV29-1 and TRBJ2-5, with D perhaps TRBD1 or TRBD2 (6 bases each). Trimming removed 4 bases at V and 1 base at J, with 13 bases between. The germline gives CDR1 SQVTM, CDR2 ANQGSEA. The length of the CDR3 is 14 residues. In DNA, the CDR3 is TGCAGCGTTGCAATAGGGGGGTCCCAAGAGACCCAGTACTTC. Protein: CSVAIGGSQETQYF.

This clonotype was recorded many times. This chain connects TRBV7-2 to TRBJ2-1; the match to TRBD1 covers 7 bases. The CDR3 runs 16 residues. The germline V gene has CDR1 SGHTA and CDR2 FQGNSA. V gave up 1 base and J gave up 7 bases; unmatched junction bases: 10. The CDR3, as DNA: TGTGCCAGCAGCTTAGTTACGACAGGGCGTCGTAATGAGCAGTTCTTC. Its protein product is CASSLVTTGRRNEQFF.

This clonotype has ten or more counts. V is TRBV28 and J is TRBJ2-3; 7 bases are a match to TRBD1. Germline CDR1 MDHEN, CDR2 SYDVKM. CDR3 length: 15 amino acids. V was pared by 3 bases and J by 4 bases, with 7 bases of the junction left unmatched. Here the CDR3 reads CASSFIDRAPDTQYF. CDR3 nucleotides: TGTGCCAGCAGTTTTATCGACAGGGCACCAGATACGCAGTATTTT.

This clonotype was seen at least ten times. This chain's CDR3 is CASSPSTGREQYV. CDR3 coding DNA: TGTGCCAGCAGCCCTTCGACAGGGCGGGAGCAGTACGTC. The rearrangement joins TRBV12-3 or TRBV12-4 to TRBJ2-7; 7 bases line up with TRBD1. The CDR3 consists of 13 residues. Trimming took 6 bases from V and 7 from J; bases not matched to a gene: 9.

This clonotype showed up many times. This chain connects TRBV7-2 to TRBJ2-4; D gene ambiguous. Germline values: CDR1 SGHTA, CDR2 FQGNSA. This CDR3 spans 15 amino acids. V was shortened by 6 bases and J by 0 bases, with 12 bases between the two germline ends. The CDR3 DNA is TGTGCCAGCAGTTACCAGCCCTTAGCCAAAAACATTCAGTACTTC. It encodes CASSYQPLAKNIQYF.

Only a few counts were recorded for this clonotype. The chain combines TRBV20-1 with TRBJ1-6; TRBD1 is a possible D gene (6 bases). The CDR3 contains 13 residues. V shed 1 base and J shed 7 bases, with 8 bases lying between them. CDR1 and CDR2 from the germline V gene are DFQATT and SNEGSKA (reference sequence). CDR3 nucleotide sequence: TGCAGTGCTAGAGGGACAGCAAATTCACCCCTCCACTTT. Its translation: CSARGTANSPLHF.

This clonotype came up a few times. J is TRBJ1-4 and V is TRBV4-2; 7 bases map to TRBD1. The CDR3 consists of 15 residues. In germline, CDR1 is LGHNA, CDR2 YNFKEQ. Unmatched junction bases numbered 7, after V lost 1 base and J lost 8 bases. The CDR3 sequence: CASSQVAGGPEKLFF. CDR3 bases: TGTGCCAGCAGCCAAGTGGCAGGGGGGCCGGAAAAACTGTTTTTT.

This clonotype was seen a few times. The chain links TRBV6-5 to TRBJ1-2, with D tentatively TRBD1 (6 bases). The CDR3 sequence is 14 residues long. V was pared by 5 bases and J by 5 bases, with 15 bases between. Looked up from germline, CDR1 is MNHEY and CDR2 is SVGAGI. For the CDR3, the DNA is TGTGCCAGCAGTATCAACAGGGTGGGTTATGGCTACACCTTC. Protein: CASSINRVGYGYTF.

The sample holds many counts of this clonotype. V is TRBV12-3 or TRBV12-4 and J is TRBJ1-2, with a weak D call TRBD1 (5 bases). CDR3 length: 13 amino acids. The V end was cut by 4 bases, the J end by 8 bases, with 14 bases between. Here the CDR3 DNA reads TGTGCCAGCAGTTCCCTCGGGGGTCGCGGCTACACCTTC. It translates to CASSSLGGRGYTF.

This clonotype was picked up many times. V and J are TRBV12-3 or TRBV12-4 and TRBJ2-5; no reliable D call. CDR3 length: 8 residues. The germline V and J ends were trimmed by 11 bases and 4 bases, with 2 bases remaining between them. CDR3 sequence (DNA): TGTGCCGGAGAGACCCAGTACTTC. Translating it yields CAGETQYF.

This clonotype came up many times. The rearrangement uses TRBV7-2 and TRBJ2-5; weak D call: TRBD1 (6 bases). Trimming shortened V by 5 bases and J by 4 bases, and 14 bases separated the two germline ends. This CDR3 has 14 residues. Germline values: CDR1 SGHTA, CDR2 FQGNSA. The CDR3 coding sequence is TGTGCCAGCAGCCCGATGGGGGCCGTAGAGACCCAGTACTTC. Protein: CASSPMGAVETQYF. The full variable domain, with the rest looked up from reference TRBV7-2 and TRBJ2-5, is GAGVSQSPSNKVTEKGKDVELRCDPISGHTALYWYRQSLGQGLEFLIYFQGNSAPDKSGLPSDRFSAERTGGSVSTLTIQRTQQEDSAVYLCASSPMGAVETQYFGPGTRLLVL.

This clonotype appeared a few times. This sequence joins TRBV20-1 and TRBJ2-5; tentatively, D is TRBD1 (5 bases). V lost 5 bases to trimming and J lost 2 bases, with 18 bases between them. The CDR3 covers 15 residues. From germline, CDR1 is DFQATT and CDR2 SNEGSKA (reference sequence). The CDR3 DNA reads as TGCAGTGCTTTCCGACGCGATCAGGGACAAGAGACCCAGTACTTC. It yields the protein CSAFRRDQGQETQYF.

This clonotype turned up a few times. The V call is TRBV11-1, the J call TRBJ2-2; D is perhaps TRBD1 or TRBD2 (5 bases each). The CDR3 loop spans 18 amino acids. The V gene's germline CDR1 is SGHAT and CDR2 FQDESV (reference sequence). V was cut by 4 bases and J by 6 bases, with 24 bases left in between. Here the CDR3 reads CASSSRYGAGKEPGELFF. The CDR3 DNA sequence: TGTGCCAGCAGCTCGCGATACGGGGCAGGGAAGGAACCCGGGGAGCTGTTTTTT.

The rearrangement uses TRBV7-2 and TRBJ2-5, with 8 bases that match TRBD1. The ends lost 1 base at V and 4 bases at J; junction bases unmatched: 5. This CDR3 has 15 amino acids. CDR1 is SGHTA, CDR2 FQGNSA, per germline. The CDR3 sequence is CASSLDRGTGETQYF. The CDR3 DNA reads as TGTGCCAGCAGCTTAGACAGGGGGACCGGAGAGACCCAGTACTTC.

The sample holds many counts of this clonotype. The V and J genes are TRBV5-1 and TRBJ2-3, with TRBD2 as a possible D gene (6 bases). The V gene's germline CDR1 is SGHRS and CDR2 YFSETQ. V was pared by 1 base and J by 4 bases, with 19 bases between. The CDR3 extends over 17 amino acids. The CDR3 DNA reads TGCGCCAGCAGCTTGCCCCGGGGGAGGTCGTCGGCAGATACGCAGTATTTT. It is translated as CASSLPRGRSSADTQYF.